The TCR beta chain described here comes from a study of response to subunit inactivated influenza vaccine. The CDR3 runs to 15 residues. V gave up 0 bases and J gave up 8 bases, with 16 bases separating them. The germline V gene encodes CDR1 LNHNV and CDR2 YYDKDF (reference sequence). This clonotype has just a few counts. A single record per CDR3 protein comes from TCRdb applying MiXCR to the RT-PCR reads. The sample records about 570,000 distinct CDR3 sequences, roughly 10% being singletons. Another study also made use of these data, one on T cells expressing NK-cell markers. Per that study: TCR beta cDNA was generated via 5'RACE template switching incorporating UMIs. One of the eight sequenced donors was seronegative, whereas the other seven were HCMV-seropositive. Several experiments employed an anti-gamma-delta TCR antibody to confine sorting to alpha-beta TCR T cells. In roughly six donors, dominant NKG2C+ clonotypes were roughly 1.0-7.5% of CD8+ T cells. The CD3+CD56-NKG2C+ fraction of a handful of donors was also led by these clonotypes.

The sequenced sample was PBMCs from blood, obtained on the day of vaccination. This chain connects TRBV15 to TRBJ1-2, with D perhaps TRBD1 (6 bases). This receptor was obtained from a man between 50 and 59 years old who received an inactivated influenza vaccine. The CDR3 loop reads CATSRDRWGPWGYTF. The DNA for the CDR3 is TGTGCCACCAGCAGAGATCGTTGGGGGCCATGGGGCTACACCTTC. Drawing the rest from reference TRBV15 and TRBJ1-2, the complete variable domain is DAMVIQNPRYQVTQFGKPVTLSCSQTLNHNVMYWYQQKSSQAPKLLFHYYDKDFNNEADTPDNFQSRRPNTSFCFLDIRSPGLGDTAMYLCATSRDRWGPWGYTFGSGTRLTVV.